The 6 T cell receptor beta chains given below trace back to one sample, sequenced in a study of T cells after yellow fever vaccination. TCRdb independently ran MiXCR on the 5' RACE reads; one entry per CDR3 protein. Here the sample spans nearly 350,000 distinct CDR3 sequences, 8% to 9.5% being singletons. The sample in question was PBMCs, obtained about 41 days after the first yellow fever vaccination. The receptor set was obtained from a man aged 18 to 29 who received the YFV17D yellow fever vaccine.

This clonotype has only a few counts. This chain uses TRBV9 with TRBJ2-5, with TRBD2 identical over 8 bases. The germline gives CDR1 SGDLS, CDR2 YYNGEE. V dropped 0 bases and J dropped 0; count of bases not matched to a gene: 7. The CDR3 totals 17 residues. The CDR3, as DNA: TGTGCCAGCAGCGTAGCAGCCGCTAGCGGGTACCAAGAGACCCAGTACTTC. Protein: CASSVAAASGYQETQYF.

This clonotype showed up just a few times. The gene calls are TRBV7-2 and TRBJ2-1; 7 bases map to TRBD2. The junction had 11 bases not matched to a gene; V was cut back by 5 bases and J by 7 bases. CDR3 length: 15 amino acids. The germline CDR1 and CDR2 sequences are SGHTA and FQGNSA. The CDR3 protein is CASSAPGGFNNEQFF. The DNA of the CDR3 is TGTGCCAGCAGCGCGCCCGGGGGGTTTAATAATGAGCAGTTCTTC.

J is TRBJ2-2 and V is TRBV12-3 or TRBV12-4; the match to TRBD1 covers 11 bases. Losses at the gene ends were 2 bases for V and 6 bases for J; bases not matched to a gene: 2. The CDR3 is 15 residues long. CDR3 sequence (DNA): TGTGCCAGCAGTTTACGGGGACAGGGGGCCGGGGAGCTGTTTTTT. It encodes CASSLRGQGAGELFF.

This clonotype was observed a handful of times. This chain connects TRBV7-2 to TRBJ1-2; 7 bases fit TRBD1. With V trimmed by 5 bases and J by 8 bases, 11 bases remained unmatched. This CDR3 has 14 amino acids. Germline V gene data show CDR1 as SGHTA and CDR2 as FQGNSA. The CDR3 sequence: CASSQRQGRSGYTF. CDR3 bases: TGTGCCAGCAGCCAAAGACAGGGTCGGTCGGGCTACACCTTC. Variable domain in full (rest from reference TRBV7-2 and TRBJ1-2): GAGVSQSPSNKVTEKGKDVELRCDPISGHTALYWYRQSLGQGLEFLIYFQGNSAPDKSGLPSDRFSAERTGGSVSTLTIQRTQQEDSAVYLCASSQRQGRSGYTFGSGTRLTVV.

There are a few counts of this clonotype. V is TRBV14 and J is TRBJ1-2; no clear D gene. CDR1 is SGHDN and CDR2 is FVKESK in the germline V gene. Trimming stripped 2 bases from V and 6 bases from J, with 10 bases between. The CDR3 extends over 13 amino acids. The CDR3 protein is CASSQIFFDGYTF. The CDR3 DNA is TGTGCCAGCAGCCAAATATTCTTCGATGGCTACACCTTC.

This clonotype was seen more than once but under ten times. The V gene is TRBV25-1, the J gene TRBJ2-3; D is unresolved. V lost 3 bases and J 0 bases, leaving 7 bases between the germline ends. The CDR3 is 14 amino acids. CDR1 MGHDK and CDR2 SYGVNS come from the germline V gene. The DNA for the CDR3 is TGTGCCAGCAGTGAGGGATATAGCACAGATACGCAGTATTTT. It is translated as CASSEGYSTDTQYF.